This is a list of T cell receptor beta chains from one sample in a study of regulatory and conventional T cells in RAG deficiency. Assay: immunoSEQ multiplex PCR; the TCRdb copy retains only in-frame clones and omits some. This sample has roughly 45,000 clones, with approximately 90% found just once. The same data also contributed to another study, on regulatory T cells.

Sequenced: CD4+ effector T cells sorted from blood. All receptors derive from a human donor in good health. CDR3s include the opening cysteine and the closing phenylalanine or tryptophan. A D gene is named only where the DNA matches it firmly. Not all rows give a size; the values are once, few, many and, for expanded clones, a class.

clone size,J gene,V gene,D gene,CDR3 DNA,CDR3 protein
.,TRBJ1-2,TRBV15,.,TGTGCCACCAGCCGACCCTCAGTGCATGGCTACACCTTC,CATSRPSVHGYTF
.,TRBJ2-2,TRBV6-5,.,TGTGCCAGCAGGAATCAGGGGATAAACACCGGGGAGCTGTTTTTT,CASRNQGINTGELFF
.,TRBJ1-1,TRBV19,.,TGTGCCAGTATGGGGTCACGGGGGCTGAACACTGAAGCTTTCTTT,CASMGSRGLNTEAFF
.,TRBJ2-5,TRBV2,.,TGTGCCAGCAGTCCTTGGATAGGTCAAGAGACCCAGTACTTC,CASSPWIGQETQYF
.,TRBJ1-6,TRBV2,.,TGTGCCAGCAGTGCCAAGGGCTCCTATAATTCACCCCTCCACTTT,CASSAKGSYNSPLHF
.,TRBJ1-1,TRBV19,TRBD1,TGTGCCAGTACCGTGACAGGGGGCACTGAAGCTTTCTTT,CASTVTGGTEAFF
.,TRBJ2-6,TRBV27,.,TGTGCCAGCAGACCAACCGGGGCCAACGTCCTGACTTTC,CASRPTGANVLTF
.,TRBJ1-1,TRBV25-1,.,TGTGCCAGCACCGGACTGAGGAACACTGAAGCTTTCTTT,CASTGLRNTEAFF
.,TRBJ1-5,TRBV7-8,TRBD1,TGTGCCAGCAGCTCCCACCGGACAGGGGATCAGCCCCAGCATTTT,CASSSHRTGDQPQHF
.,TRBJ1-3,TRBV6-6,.,TGTGCCAGCAGATCCGAAGGGAACACCATATATTTT,CASRSEGNTIYF
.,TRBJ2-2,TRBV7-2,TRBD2,TGTGCCAGCAGCGCCAGACTAGCGATAAACACCGGGGAGCTGTTTTTT,CASSARLAINTGELFF
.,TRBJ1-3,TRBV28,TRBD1,TGTGCCAGCAGTTCGCACAGGGGCGGAACTGGAGGAAACACCATATATTTT,CASSSHRGGTGGNTIYF
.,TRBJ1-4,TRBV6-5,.,TGTGCCAGCAGTTACTCTGGGTACACTAATGAAAAACTGTTTTTT,CASSYSGYTNEKLFF
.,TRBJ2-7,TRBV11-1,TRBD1,TGTGCCAGCAGCTATCCGGGACAGGGTCACTACGAGCAGCACTTC,CASSYPGQGHYEQHF
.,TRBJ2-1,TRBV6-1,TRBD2,TGTGCCAGCAGGATAGCGGGAGCGGTATCCAATGAGCAGTTCTTC,CASRIAGAVSNEQFF
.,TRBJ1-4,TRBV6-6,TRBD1,TGTGCCAGCAGTAGGTCGGACAGGGGTGAAAAACTGTTTTTT,CASSRSDRGEKLFF
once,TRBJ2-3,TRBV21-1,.,TGTGCCAGCAGCAAAGGTCGACTAGCGGGGAGGGACGACACAGATACGCAGTATTTT,CASSKGRLAGRDDTDTQYF
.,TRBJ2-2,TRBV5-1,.,TGCGCCAGCAGCTTACGGGAAGGTTACACCGGGGAGCTGTTTTTT,CASSLREGYTGELFF
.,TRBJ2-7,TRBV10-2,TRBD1,TGCGCCAGCAGGGGACAGGGAGCCTACGAGCAGTACTTC,CASRGQGAYEQYF
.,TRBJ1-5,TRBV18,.,TGTGCCAGCTCCCTCGATGGCAATCAGCCCCAGCATTTT,CASSLDGNQPQHF
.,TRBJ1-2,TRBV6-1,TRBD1,TGTGCCAGCAGGACCGGGACAGGGGAAGGCTACACCTTC,CASRTGTGEGYTF
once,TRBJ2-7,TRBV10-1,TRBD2,TGCGCCAGCAGTCCGGGACTAGCGGGACCCTACGAGCAGTACTTC,CASSPGLAGPYEQYF
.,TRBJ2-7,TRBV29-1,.,TGCAGCGTTCTCGAGGGGTGGGACCCGAGAATCTACGAGCAGTACTTC,CSVLEGWDPRIYEQYF
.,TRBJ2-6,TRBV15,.,TGTGCCACCAGCAGAAACACAGGCTCTGGGGCCAACGTCCTGACTTTC,CATSRNTGSGANVLTF
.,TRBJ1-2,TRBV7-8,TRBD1,TGTGCCAGCAGCCGGGATAGAATACCGGGACAGGCTAGGAGGTACTATGGCTACACCTTC,CASSRDRIPGQARRYYGYTF
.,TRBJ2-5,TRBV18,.,TGTGCCAGCTCACGAGTATTCCAAGAGACCCAGTACTTC,CASSRVFQETQYF
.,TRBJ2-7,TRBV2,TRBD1,TGTGCCAGCAGTGGAGGGACAGGGGGCCCGCAGGAGTACGAGCAGTACTTC,CASSGGTGGPQEYEQYF
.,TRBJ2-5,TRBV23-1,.,TGCGCCAGCAGCCCTCGATGGTACCAAGAGACCCAGTACTTC,CASSPRWYQETQYF
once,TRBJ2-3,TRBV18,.,TGTGCCAGCCGGTTGACCGGGGATACGCAGTATTTT,CASRLTGDTQYF
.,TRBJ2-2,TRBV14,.,TGTGCCAGCAGCCAAGACATTGGTCCCGGGGAGCTGTTTTTT,CASSQDIGPGELFF
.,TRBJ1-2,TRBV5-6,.,TGTGCCAGCAGCTTCGGGGGGCGATCCTCTAACTATGGCTACACCTTC,CASSFGGRSSNYGYTF
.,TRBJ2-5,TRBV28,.,TGTGCCAGCAGCCCAAACGGCAGGGGCCTCCAAGAGACCCAGTACTTC,CASSPNGRGLQETQYF
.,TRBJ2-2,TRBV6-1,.,TGTGCCAGCAGTGAAAGGGAGCTGTTTTTT,CASSERELFF
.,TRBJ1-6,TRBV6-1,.,TGTGCCAGCAACACTGCAAGATCACCCCTCCACTTT,CASNTARSPLHF
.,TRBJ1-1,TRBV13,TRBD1,TGTGCCAGCCACCGGGACAGGGGGAAGGGTGGTAACACTGAAGCTTTCTTT,CASHRDRGKGGNTEAFF
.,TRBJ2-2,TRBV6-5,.,TGTGCCAGCAGTTATCGAGGCACCGGGGAGCTGTTTTTT,CASSYRGTGELFF